The 11 T cell receptor beta chains in this list originate from one sample, sequenced in a study of blood T cell repertoires in COVID-19. Here immunoSEQ multiplex PCR was the method, and the copy in TCRdb shows in-frame clones only, minus some. The profile shows 130,000 to 150,000 clones, approximately 81% of them singletons. What was sequenced was peripheral blood. These TCRs come from a human donor with acute or convalescent COVID-19. The donor label of this sample is uncertain.

V is TRBV29-1 and J is TRBJ2-3; the D is unclear. Per germline, CDR1 SQVTM and CDR2 ANQGSEA. CDR3 length: 13 amino acids. The V end was cut by 5 bases, the J end by 3 bases, with 12 bases between. The CDR3 region is CSVNVQDTDTQYF. The CDR3 nucleotides are TGCAGCGTTAACGTCCAGGATACAGATACGCAGTATTTT.

The chain couples TRBV3-1 (or the pseudogene TRBV3-2) to TRBJ1-2, with D tentatively TRBD1 (5 bases). The CDR3 covers 12 residues. The germline V gene encodes CDR1 LGHDT and CDR2 YNNKEL (reference sequence). V lost 2 bases and J lost 8, with 9 bases in between. In nucleotides, the CDR3 is TGTGCCAGCAGCCAACCTCAGGGAGGCTACACCTTC. Translating it yields CASSQPQGGYTF.

This rearrangement joins TRBV19 to TRBJ1-6; D is possibly TRBD1 (6 bases). The V end was cut by 3 bases, the J end by 9 bases, with 21 bases between. This CDR3 comprises 17 residues. From germline, CDR1 is LNHDA and CDR2 SQIVND (reference sequence). This chain's CDR3 is CASSMTNRVGVLSPLHF. The CDR3 DNA reads TGTGCCAGTAGTATGACTAACAGGGTTGGAGTACTTTCACCCCTCCACTTT.

This chain uses TRBV19 with TRBJ1-1; 7 bases match TRBD1. The germline gives CDR1 LNHDA, CDR2 SQIVND (reference sequence). With V trimmed by 5 bases and J by 9 bases, 6 bases remained unmatched. The CDR3 spans 12 residues. The CDR3 DNA reads TGTGCCAGTAGTCTGGGACAGAGACAAGCTTTCTTT. This sequence encodes CASSLGQRQAFF.

The chain has TRBV3-1 (or the pseudogene TRBV3-2) and TRBJ2-3; D gene uncertain. Germline loops: CDR1 LGHDT, CDR2 YNNKEL (reference sequence). Trimming left V 6 bases short and J 2 bases short, with 9 bases between. The CDR3 spans 13 residues. The CDR3 spells CASSQESTDTQYF. The CDR3 region has the DNA TGTGCCAGCAGTCAGGAATCCACAGATACGCAGTATTTT.

The chain is built from TRBV24-1 and TRBJ2-1, with 12 bases identical to TRBD2. Germline assignment: CDR1 KGHDR and CDR2 SFDVKD. Losses at the gene ends were 3 bases for V and 2 bases for J; bases not matched to a gene: 1. The CDR3 sequence is 16 residues long. CDR3 sequence: CATSDRLAGAYNEQFF. CDR3 DNA sequence: TGTGCCACCAGTGATCGACTAGCGGGAGCCTACAATGAGCAGTTCTTC.

Only one count was recorded for this clone. This chain joins TRBV7-6 and TRBJ1-1; 9 bases align to TRBD1. Trimming removed 1 base from V and 5 bases from J; junction bases left unmatched: 8. CDR3 length equals 16 residues. The germline V gene has CDR1 SGHVS and CDR2 FNYEAQ. The CDR3 DNA sequence: TGTGCCAGCAGCTTAGACGGGACAGGGTTAGGGACTGAAGCTTTCTTT. Translating gives CASSLDGTGLGTEAFF.

The J gene is TRBJ1-2, the V gene TRBV5-4; 8 bases fit TRBD1. In germline, CDR1 is SGHNT, CDR2 YYREEE (reference sequence). The CDR3 contains 14 residues. V trimming: 4 bases; J trimming: 4 bases; junction bases outside the gene matches: 6. CDR3 nucleotides: TGTGCCAGCAGCCCGACAGGGGACGGCTATGGCTACACCTTC. This codes for CASSPTGDGYGYTF.

The rearrangement links TRBV10-3 to TRBJ2-3, with D perhaps matching TRBD2 (5 bases). The ends were cut back, 3 bases at V and 7 bases at J, with 8 bases in the middle. The germline V gene encodes CDR1 ENHRY and CDR2 SYGVKD. This CDR3 has 12 amino acids. CDR3 DNA sequence: TGTGCCATCAGTGATCCGGGAAATACGCAGTATTTT. Translating gives CAISDPGNTQYF.

This clone was observed a single time. The V gene is TRBV28, the J gene TRBJ1-2; perhaps TRBD1 as D (5 bases). Germline V gene lookup returns CDR1 MDHEN and CDR2 SYDVKM. This CDR3 has 15 amino acids. V lost 2 bases, J lost 3 bases, and 13 bases lay in between. CDR3 residues: CASSLRGGVHYGYTF. Here the CDR3 DNA reads TGTGCCAGCAGTTTAAGGGGAGGGGTTCACTATGGCTACACCTTC.

The gene calls are TRBV6-5 and TRBJ2-1; the D gene is possibly TRBD1 (6 bases). This CDR3 is 14 amino acids long. CDR1 and CDR2 from the germline V gene are MNHEY and SVGAGI. Trimming pared 2 bases from V and 8 bases from J, leaving 13 bases between. The DNA of the CDR3 is TGTGCCAGCAGTTACCAACTGGGGGCCCATGAGCAGTTCTTC. This gives the protein CASSYQLGAHEQFF.